The 30 T cell receptor beta chains reported below all come from one sample, sequenced in a study of cytomegalovirus exposure and HLA in healthy donors. The PCR employed 60 Vbeta primers together with 13 Jbeta primers. Assay: immunoSEQ multiplex PCR; the TCRdb copy retains only in-frame clones and omits some. The profile shows about 140,000 clones, approximately 80% of them singletons. Sequencing was carried out using PBMCs. All receptors derive from a man aged 35-49 years in good health and CMV-seronegative.

CDR3 sequence: CASSPGLSYEQYF. The CDR3 region has the DNA TGTGCCAGCAGCCCAGGATTGTCCTACGAGCAGTACTTC. This chain links TRBV11-3 with TRBJ2-7, with D unresolved. V shed 5 bases and J shed 1 base, with 9 bases lying between them. Germline lookup yields CDR1 SGHNT and CDR2 YENEEA. The CDR3 sequence is 13 residues long.

The J gene is TRBJ2-1, the V gene TRBV1; the DNA was not compared with TRBD2, the D call given in the table. TRBV1 is listed as a pseudogene. There are 21 residues in the CDR3. CDR3 sequence: CTSSRPQGLAGGPVFCDEQFF. The CDR3 region has the DNA TGCACCAGCAGCCGCCCCCAGGGACTAGCGGGAGGCCCAGTCTTTTGCGATGAGCAGTTCTTC.

The J gene is TRBJ1-2, the V gene TRBV28, with a possible D match to TRBD1 (6 bases). CDR3 length equals 12 residues. The V end lost 4 bases, the J end lost 8 bases, and 11 bases lay between the germline ends. Germline values: CDR1 MDHEN, CDR2 SYDVKM. The CDR3 loop is CASSSQDSGYTF. The CDR3 region has the DNA TGTGCCAGCAGTTCCCAGGACAGCGGCTACACCTTC.

The V gene is TRBV28, the J gene TRBJ2-7; 11 nucleotides line up with TRBD1. Germline V gene sequence: CDR1 MDHEN, CDR2 SYDVKM. This CDR3 has 14 amino acids. With V trimmed by 6 bases and J by 5 bases, 6 bases remained unmatched. CDR3 bases: TGTGCCAGCAGAGGGACAGGGGGTCGCGACGAGCAGTACTTC. Protein: CASRGTGGRDEQYF.

CDR3 bases: TGTGCCAGCAGCGCCGTAACAGGGGGGTCGCCTGGGGCCAACGTCCTGACTTTC. It specifies CASSAVTGGSPGANVLTF. The rearrangement uses TRBV9 and TRBJ2-6; 8 positions match TRBD1. The germline CDR1 and CDR2 sequences are SGDLS and YYNGEE. V gave up 3 bases and J gave up 2 bases; unmatched junction bases: 10. CDR3 length equals 18 residues.

The rearrangement joins TRBV30 to TRBJ2-7, with 10 bases lining up with TRBD1. Germline V gene data show CDR1 as GTSNPN and CDR2 as SVGIG (reference sequence). V lost 0 bases to trimming and J lost 3 bases; unmatched junction nucleotides: 5. The CDR3 loop spans 15 amino acids. CDR3 loop: CAWSVRDRGSYEQYF. The CDR3, as DNA: TGTGCCTGGAGTGTACGGGACAGGGGAAGCTACGAGCAGTACTTC.

V gene TRBV27 combines with J gene TRBJ2-7; a possible D gene is TRBD2 (6 bases). Germline lookup yields CDR1 MNHEY and CDR2 SMNVEV (reference sequence). The CDR3 is 13 residues long. Trimming left V 8 bases short and J 5 bases short, with 16 bases between. The CDR3 here is CASAAGFFNEQYF. The CDR3 DNA reads as TGTGCCAGCGCCGCGGGGTTTTTCAACGAGCAGTACTTC.

V usage is TRBV9 and J usage is TRBJ1-4; D remains unclear. The CDR3 covers 17 residues. Trimming took off 0 bases at V and 0 bases at J, with 12 bases between the two ends. Germline V CDR1 and CDR2: SGDLS, YYNGEE. The CDR3 coding sequence is TGTGCCAGCAGCGTAGGTGGCCATCCTGCAACTAATGAAAAACTGTTTTTT. Protein: CASSVGGHPATNEKLFF.

This clone occurred once. This chain links TRBV28 with TRBJ1-1; possibly TRBD1 for D (6 bases). The CDR3 extends over 17 amino acids. The V and J ends lost 3 bases and 2 bases respectively, with 19 bases between them. Germline V lookup: CDR1 MDHEN, CDR2 SYDVKM. The CDR3 loop is CASSFPARQDFNTEAFF. DNA of the CDR3: TGTGCCAGCAGTTTTCCCGCACGACAGGACTTCAACACTGAAGCTTTCTTT.

J is TRBJ1-1 and V is TRBV4-1; D uncertain. V was pared by 2 bases and J by 11 bases, with 21 bases between. The CDR3 is made up of 15 amino acids. The germline gives CDR1 MGHRA, CDR2 YSYEKL. The CDR3 loop is CASSQRAGDPGGAFF. CDR3 nucleotide sequence: TGCGCCAGCAGCCAAAGGGCCGGAGACCCCGGCGGGGCTTTCTTT.

The chain links TRBV5-1 to TRBJ1-1; no definite D call. The CDR3 is 13 amino acids. With 3 bases removed from V and 4 bases from J, the gap between germline ends came to 10 bases. CDR1 is SGHRS, CDR2 YFSETQ, per germline. CDR3 region: CASSYLTGTEAFF. CDR3 DNA: TGCGCCAGCAGCTACCTCACGGGCACTGAAGCTTTCTTT.

The V call is TRBV7-2, the J call TRBJ2-7, with D maybe TRBD2 (6 bases). Germline CDR1 is SGHTA and CDR2 is FQGNSA. V lost 5 bases, J lost 3 bases, and 17 bases lay in between. The CDR3 totals 15 residues. The CDR3 loop is CASSLEPGLNYEQYF. Here the CDR3 DNA reads TGTGCCAGCAGCCTGGAACCGGGACTCAACTACGAGCAGTACTTC.

The chain couples TRBV19 to TRBJ1-1, with 9 nucleotides matching TRBD1. The ends lost 2 bases at V and 5 bases at J; junction bases unmatched: 9. The CDR3 extends over 16 amino acids. Germline CDR1 and CDR2: LNHDA and SQIVND (reference sequence). The chain's CDR3 is CASSIPPGQGWTEAFF. CDR3 nucleotide sequence: TGTGCCAGTAGTATACCCCCCGGACAGGGGTGGACTGAAGCTTTCTTT.

This CDR3 is CASSYNRVDEQYF. Written as DNA, the CDR3 is TGTGCCAGCAGTTACAACAGGGTGGACGAGCAGTACTTC. This chain uses TRBV6-6 with TRBJ2-7, with a weak D call TRBD1 (6 bases). Trimming pared 2 bases from V and 5 bases from J, leaving 10 bases between. The V gene's germline CDR1 is MNHNY and CDR2 SVGAGI (reference sequence). This CDR3 region has 13 residues.

The CDR3 region is CASSPRDRGTYEQYF. CDR3 bases: TGCGCCAGCAGCCCGAGGGACAGGGGAACCTACGAGCAGTACTTC. This chain uses TRBV5-1 with TRBJ2-7, with TRBD1 identical over 10 bases. CDR3 length equals 15 residues. V shed 4 bases, J shed 2 bases, and the junction held 6 bases outside the gene matches. CDR1 is SGHRS and CDR2 is YFSETQ in the germline V gene.

This clone was observed a single time. The V gene is TRBV29-1, the J gene TRBJ1-1; 9 positions agree with TRBD1. V was pared by 7 bases and J by 5 bases, with 5 bases of the junction left unmatched. The germline V gene has CDR1 SQVTM and CDR2 ANQGSEA. The CDR3 contains 12 residues. The CDR3 nucleotides read TGCAGCGCCGACAGGGGGGGGACTGAAGCTTTCTTT. As protein: CSADRGGTEAFF.

The table lists this clone with a count of one. This sequence joins TRBV4-3 and TRBJ1-5; no reliable D call. The CDR3 is made up of 15 amino acids. The V and J ends lost 5 bases and 0 bases respectively, with 11 bases between them. The germline V gene has CDR1 LGHNA and CDR2 YSLEER. For the CDR3, the DNA is TGCGCCAGCAGCGACGGGGTTTATAGCAATCAGCCCCAGCATTTT. It specifies CASSDGVYSNQPQHF.

The chain uses TRBV5-1 and TRBJ2-1; TRBD2 matches 11 bases. CDR3 length: 14 residues. Germline assignment: CDR1 SGHRS and CDR2 YFSETQ. V lost 4 bases and J lost 9; bases outside the gene matches: 6. For the CDR3, the DNA is TGCGCCAGCAGCCGGACGGGACTAGCGGTTGAGCAGTTCTTC. Residues: CASSRTGLAVEQFF.

The J gene is TRBJ2-3, the V gene TRBV7-2, with TRBD2 identical over 15 bases. This CDR3 region has 16 residues. V shed 4 bases and J 14 bases; nucleotides not matched to a gene: 13. Germline V lookup: CDR1 SGHTA, CDR2 FQGNSA. The CDR3 protein is CASSSTGLAGGLAGYF. DNA for the CDR3: TGTGCCAGCAGCTCGACGGGACTAGCGGGGGGTTTAGCGGGGTATTTT.

The chain joins TRBV11-3 to TRBJ2-6, with D possibly matching TRBD2 (5 bases). Germline V lookup: CDR1 SGHNT, CDR2 YENEEA. V shed 5 bases and J shed 0 bases, with 11 bases lying between them. The CDR3 loop spans 16 amino acids. DNA for the CDR3: TGTGCCAGCAGCACTGCGAGGGACTCTGGGGCCAACGTCCTGACTTTC. Protein product: CASSTARDSGANVLTF. The full variable domain, with the rest looked up from reference TRBV11-3 and TRBJ2-6, is EAGVVQSPRYKIIEKKQPVAFWCNPISGHNTLYWYLQNLGQGPELLIRYENEEAVDDSQLPKDRFSAERLKGVDSTLKIQPAELGDSAVYLCASSTARDSGANVLTFGAGSRLTVL.

This clone was counted between two and nine times. The chain employs TRBV4-2 and TRBJ2-1; 7 bases fit TRBD2. The CDR3 is made up of 16 amino acids. V shed 0 bases, J shed 8 bases, and the junction held 10 bases outside the gene matches. Germline CDR1 and CDR2: LGHNA and YNFKEQ. CDR3 nucleotide sequence: TGTGCCAGCAGCCAAGATTCCCGGGAGGCCAACTATGAGCAGTTCTTC. The encoded protein is CASSQDSREANYEQFF.

This sequence joins TRBV11-2 and TRBJ2-1, with 7 positions matching TRBD2. V lost 4 bases to trimming and J lost 2 bases; unmatched junction nucleotides: 11. CDR3 length: 17 amino acids. Germline CDR1 and CDR2: SGHAT and FQNNGV. Here the CDR3 DNA reads TGTGCCAGCAGCTCGTGGGCTAGCGGACTTGCCTACAATGAGCAGTTCTTC. It codes for CASSSWASGLAYNEQFF.

The V gene is TRBV6-5, the J gene TRBJ2-7, with 7 bases aligning to TRBD2. This CDR3 spans 14 amino acids. Per the germline V gene, CDR1 is MNHEY and CDR2 is SVGAGI. V shed 0 bases, J shed 5 bases, and the junction held 4 bases outside the gene matches. CDR3 sequence reads: CASSYSGLGNEQYF. The CDR3 DNA follows: TGTGCCAGCAGTTACTCTGGACTAGGAAACGAGCAGTACTTC.

With respect to this clone: An end of the junction does not agree with germline; a read error may underlie this. This rearrangement joins TRBV7-9 to TRBJ2-7; D call uncertain. This CDR3 is 12 amino acids long. Germline V gives CDR1 SEHNR, CDR2 FQNEAQ (reference sequence). CDR3 nucleotide sequence: TGTTCCAGCAGCTTAGTTCTCTACGAGCAGTACTTC. This codes for CSSSLVLYEQYF.

The V gene is TRBV7-3, the J gene TRBJ2-7; a possible D gene is TRBD2 (5 bases). The CDR3 loop spans 13 amino acids. Trimming pared 2 bases from V and 3 bases from J, leaving 8 bases between. CDR1 is SGHTA and CDR2 is FQGTGA in the germline V gene. The CDR3 protein is CASSLDYIYEQYF. DNA for the CDR3: TGTGCCAGCAGCTTAGACTATATCTACGAGCAGTACTTC.

The gene calls are TRBV5-1 and TRBJ1-1; weak D call: TRBD1 (6 bases). V lost 4 bases and J lost 6, with 16 bases in between. The CDR3 loop spans 14 amino acids. Germline CDR1 reads SGHRS; CDR2 reads YFSETQ. DNA of the CDR3: TGCGCCAGCAGCGAGGACAGTGAACGGGCTGAAGCTTTCTTT. Its protein is CASSEDSERAEAFF. The full variable domain, completed using reference TRBV5-1 and TRBJ1-1, is KAGVTQTPRYLIKTRGQQVTLSCSPISGHRSVSWYQQTPGQGLQFLFEYFSETQRNKGNFPGRFSGRQFSNSRSEMNVSTLELGDSALYLCASSEDSERAEAFFGQGTRLTVV.

On this clone: Germline and junction disagree at one end, which may indicate a read error. The chain couples TRBV30 to TRBJ2-5, with 9 bases that match TRBD2. Germline V gives CDR1 GTSNPN, CDR2 SVGIG (reference sequence). This CDR3 has 15 amino acids. CDR3 protein: CVWSWAGGRAETQYF. The DNA of the CDR3 is TGTGTCTGGAGTTGGGCTGGCGGGAGGGCGGAGACCCAGTACTTC.

The chain recombines TRBV7-8 with TRBJ1-1; tentative D call: TRBD1 (5 bases). The germline V and J ends were trimmed by 0 bases and 4 bases, with 12 bases remaining between them. The germline gives CDR1 SGHVS, CDR2 FQNEAQ. The CDR3 sequence is 15 residues long. CDR3 in amino acids: CASSLAMSGPTEAFF. In DNA form, the CDR3 reads TGTGCCAGCAGCTTAGCCATGTCAGGGCCCACTGAAGCTTTCTTT.

This sequence joins TRBV5-1 and TRBJ2-5; possible D gene TRBD2, 5 bases. The V gene lost 0 bases and the J gene lost 4 bases, with 13 bases spanning the gap. Germline V gene lookup returns CDR1 SGHRS and CDR2 YFSETQ. The CDR3 runs 15 residues. The CDR3 nucleotides read TGCGCCAGCAGCTTGGGGGCGGCAGGAGGAGAGACCCAGTACTTC. Protein: CASSLGAAGGETQYF.

The chain carries TRBV18 and TRBJ2-7; 11 bases map to TRBD1. Germline CDR1 is KGHSH and CDR2 is LQKENI. The CDR3 covers 15 residues. V was clipped by 5 bases and J by 1 base; unmatched bases: 4. The CDR3 DNA reads TGTGCCAGCTCAACAGGACAGGGGGCGTCCTACGAGCAGTACTTC. Translating it yields CASSTGQGASYEQYF.